This T cell receptor beta chain was identified during a study of blood T cell repertoires in COVID-19. Seattle patients were enrolled during active infection and followed longitudinally. Assay used: immunoSEQ multiplex PCR; TCRdb lists only in-frame clones, some missing. The sample lists 150,000 to 200,000 clones, 80% to 95% occurring once. The germline V and J ends were trimmed by 1 base and 0 bases, with 9 bases remaining between them. Per the germline V gene, CDR1 is SGHDN and CDR2 is FVKESK. The CDR3 length is 16 residues. The source is a man younger than 40 with COVID-19, enrolled during active disease. The sequenced sample was peripheral blood. The genes are TRBV14 and TRBJ1-4; no definite D call. The CDR3 coding sequence is TGTGCCAGCAGCCAAGTGAGTACAGCAACTAATGAAAAACTGTTTTTT. As protein: CASSQVSTATNEKLFF.